Shown below are 25 T cell receptor beta chains from a single sample sequenced in a study of cytomegalovirus exposure and HLA in healthy donors. The primer mix had 60 Vbeta and 13 Jbeta primers. Libraries were prepared by immunoSEQ multiplex PCR; TCRdb keeps only in-frame clonotypes and omits some of them. In all, the sample yields around 80,000 clones. Sequencing input: PBMCs. These receptors originate from a boy aged 10-17 years in good health and CMV-seronegative.

The rearrangement uses TRBV11-2 and TRBJ2-1, with 7 bases lining up with TRBD1. Germline V gives CDR1 SGHAT, CDR2 FQNNGV. The CDR3 length is 15 residues. After removal of 6 bases from V and 2 bases from J, the junction contained 7 bases not matched to a gene. The CDR3 loop is CASRETGTPYNEQFF. In nucleotides, the CDR3 is TGTGCCAGCAGGGAGACAGGGACCCCCTACAATGAGCAGTTCTTC.

The chain links TRBV7-3 to TRBJ1-1, with unresolved D. The CDR3 is 12 amino acids. Trimming left V 2 bases short and J 8 bases short, with 9 bases between. Germline CDR1 and CDR2: SGHTA and FQGTGA. The CDR3 coding sequence is TGTGCCAGCAGCTTAGGAGGAGGGGAAGCTTTCTTT. This codes for CASSLGGGEAFF.

This chain links TRBV5-1 with TRBJ2-5, with unresolved D. The CDR3 totals 13 residues. Germline CDR1 SGHRS, CDR2 YFSETQ. V was trimmed by 1 base and J by 3 bases, leaving 7 bases between them. The CDR3 here is CASSLSGEETQYF. DNA of the CDR3: TGCGCCAGCAGCTTGAGTGGAGAAGAGACCCAGTACTTC.

The chain is built from TRBV19 and TRBJ1-2; D is perhaps TRBD1 (6 bases). Germline V gives CDR1 LNHDA, CDR2 SQIVND (reference sequence). This CDR3 region has 15 residues. V lost 3 bases and J 3 bases, leaving 14 bases between the germline ends. CDR3 amino acids: CASSIRGQRHYGYTF. In DNA form, the CDR3 reads TGTGCCAGTAGTATCCGTGGACAGAGGCACTATGGCTACACCTTC. The whole variable domain, remainder taken from reference TRBV19 and TRBJ1-2, is DGGITQSPKYLFRKEGQNVTLSCEQNLNHDAMYWYRQDPGQGLRLIYYSQIVNDFQKGDIAEGYSVSREKKESFPLTVTSAQKNPTAFYLCASSIRGQRHYGYTFGSGTRLTVV.

The V call is TRBV10-3, the J call TRBJ1-2; D might be TRBD1 (6 bases). The germline V gene has CDR1 ENHRY and CDR2 SYGVKD. This CDR3 has 13 amino acids. V shed 5 bases and J shed 4 bases, with 11 bases lying between them. CDR3 protein: CAISKQGTYGYTF. The CDR3 bases are TGTGCCATCAGTAAACAGGGAACCTATGGCTACACCTTC.

The chain employs TRBV6-1 and TRBJ2-5; TRBD2 matches 9 bases. Germline V gives CDR1 MNHNS, CDR2 SASEGT. This CDR3 is built from 17 residues. Trimming took 3 bases from V and 5 from J; bases not matched to a gene: 13. DNA for the CDR3: TGTGCCAGCAGTGATATTAGCGGGGGCTCTCTGAGGGAGACCCAGTACTTC. Translation: CASSDISGGSLRETQYF.

CDR3 amino acids: CASGRAGYNEQFF. The CDR3, as DNA: TGTGCTAGTGGCCGAGCGGGATACAATGAGCAGTTCTTC. This chain connects TRBV12-5 to TRBJ2-1, with 7 bases fitting TRBD2. CDR1 is LGHNT and CDR2 is FRNRAP in the germline V gene. With V trimmed by 6 bases and J by 4 bases, 3 bases remained unmatched. The CDR3 runs 13 residues.

The chain employs TRBV7-9 and TRBJ2-3; D uncertain. Trimming cost V 1 base and J 1 base, with 15 bases left between them. The germline gives CDR1 SEHNR, CDR2 FQNEAQ (reference sequence). This CDR3 has 17 residues. CDR3 in amino acids: CASSLVESYFRTDTQYF. As DNA, the CDR3 is TGTGCCAGCAGCTTAGTCGAGTCGTACTTTCGCACAGATACGCAGTATTTT. The whole variable domain, filled in from reference TRBV7-9 and TRBJ2-3, reads DTGVSQNPRHKITKRGQNVTFRCDPISEHNRLYWYRQTLGQGPEFLTYFQNEAQLEKSRLLSDRFSAERPKGSFSTLEIQRTEQGDSAMYLCASSLVESYFRTDTQYFGPGTRLTVL.

The J gene is TRBJ1-4, the V gene TRBV6-1, with D unclear. V lost 4 bases and J 4 bases, leaving 7 bases between the germline ends. The CDR3 length is 13 residues. The germline V gene encodes CDR1 MNHNS and CDR2 SASEGT. The CDR3 protein is CASSVPHNEKLFF. The CDR3 coding sequence is TGTGCCAGCAGTGTCCCCCATAATGAAAAACTGTTTTTT.

The chain links TRBV6-8 to TRBJ1-5; D is perhaps TRBD1 (5 bases). The V end lost 0 bases, the J end lost 6 bases, and 15 bases lay between the germline ends. Germline values: CDR1 MNHGY, CDR2 SAAAGT. The CDR3 extends over 16 amino acids. The CDR3 loop reads CASSYSGSGSGQPQHF. CDR3 bases: TGTGCCAGCAGTTACTCCGGTTCAGGGTCAGGTCAGCCCCAGCATTTT.

The rearrangement joins TRBV5-1 to TRBJ2-1; 12 bases fit TRBD2. The germline V gene has CDR1 SGHRS and CDR2 YFSETQ. This CDR3 contains 15 residues. The V segment lost 4 bases and the J segment 6 bases; nucleotides outside the gene matches: 5. CDR3 coding DNA: TGCGCCAGCAGCCCCGGACTAGCGGGAAGCAATGAGCAGTTCTTC. Translation: CASSPGLAGSNEQFF.

The rearrangement joins TRBV4-1 to TRBJ2-7; weak D call: TRBD2 (5 bases). V was pared by 0 bases and J by 5 bases, with 14 bases between. In germline, CDR1 is MGHRA, CDR2 YSYEKL. CDR3 length equals 15 residues. CDR3 in DNA: TGCGCCAGCAGCCAAGACGAAGGGCGGGCTAACGAGCAGTACTTC. Its protein product is CASSQDEGRANEQYF.

The V gene is TRBV4-1, the J gene TRBJ1-2, with 8 nucleotides matching TRBD1. Germline V gene data show CDR1 as MGHRA and CDR2 as YSYEKL. J gave up 6 bases and V 4 bases, and 4 bases lay outside the gene matches. The CDR3 has 13 residues. CDR3 nucleotide sequence: TGCGCCAGCAGCCTAGACAGGGGTCATGGCTACACCTTC. Its translation is CASSLDRGHGYTF.

This chain links TRBV9 with TRBJ2-3, with D possibly matching TRBD1 (6 bases). The germline CDR1 and CDR2 sequences are SGDLS and YYNGEE. The CDR3 spans 14 residues. The germline V and J ends were trimmed by 4 bases and 2 bases, with 11 bases remaining between them. In nucleotides, the CDR3 is TGTGCCAGCAGCCCTACAGGGCTCACAGATACGCAGTATTTT. Translating gives CASSPTGLTDTQYF.

V is TRBV5-1 and J is TRBJ1-4, with 7 nucleotides matching TRBD1. This CDR3 has 15 amino acids. With 7 bases clipped from V and 5 bases from J, the junction kept 11 bases outside the gene matches. Germline CDR1 is SGHRS and CDR2 is YFSETQ. The CDR3 sequence is CASRGGVQENEKLFF. Here the CDR3 DNA reads TGCGCCAGCCGAGGGGGCGTACAGGAGAATGAAAAACTGTTTTTT.

The chain uses TRBV6-5 and TRBJ1-6, with D maybe TRBD1 (5 bases). V was cut by 6 bases and J by 7 bases, with 13 bases left in between. Germline assignment: CDR1 MNHEY and CDR2 SVGAGI. The CDR3 is 14 residues long. As DNA, the CDR3 is TGTGCCAGCAGCCTAGAGACAGTCAATTCACCCCTCCACTTT. Translation gives CASSLETVNSPLHF.

The chain couples TRBV9 to TRBJ2-2, with 8 bases that match TRBD2. Germline values: CDR1 SGDLS, CDR2 YYNGEE. Trimming at V came to 4 bases and at J to 7 bases, leaving 6 bases not matched to a gene. The CDR3 length is 14 residues. This CDR3 is CASSPRTSFGELFF. The CDR3, as DNA: TGTGCCAGCAGCCCCCGGACTAGCTTCGGGGAGCTGTTTTTT.

This chain links TRBV5-6 with TRBJ2-3; TRBD2 might be the D (6 bases). Per the germline V gene, CDR1 is SGHDT and CDR2 is YYEEEE. The CDR3 consists of 14 residues. V was clipped by 0 bases and J by 6 bases, with 11 bases between them. CDR3 coding DNA: TGTGCCAGCAGCTTGGCGGGACTTAGGGATACGCAGTATTTT. Amino acids: CASSLAGLRDTQYF.

As to this clone: The junction shows a germline mismatch at one end, possibly a read error. The rearrangement links TRBV13 to TRBJ2-1; 9 bases match TRBD1. Looked up from germline, CDR1 is PRHDT and CDR2 is FYEKMQ (reference sequence). The CDR3 runs to 15 residues. CDR3: CASSLGTGTYNEQFF. CDR3 coding DNA: TGTGCCAGCAGCCTAGGGACAGGGACCTACAATGAGCAGTTCTTC.

The chain is built from TRBV18 and TRBJ1-5; D not resolved. The CDR3 sequence is 13 residues long. The V gene's germline CDR1 is KGHSH and CDR2 LQKENI. V lost 11 bases to trimming and J lost 7 bases, with 18 bases between them. Written as DNA, the CDR3 is TGTGCCTCAAAGGCAGACTACTTGCAGCCCCAGCATTTT. Encoded protein: CASKADYLQPQHF.

The chain couples TRBV5-4 to TRBJ2-1; D gene uncertain. The V end was cut by 2 bases, the J end by 8 bases, with 5 bases between. The germline V gene has CDR1 SGHNT and CDR2 YYREEE (reference sequence). This CDR3 has 11 amino acids. The CDR3 protein is CASSFADEQFF. Written as DNA, the CDR3 is TGTGCCAGCAGCTTCGCGGATGAGCAGTTCTTC.

The chain is built from TRBV4-1 and TRBJ2-7, with 7 bases aligning to TRBD2. CDR3 size: 15 residues. Germline lookup yields CDR1 MGHRA and CDR2 YSYEKL. The junction had 6 bases not matched to a gene; V was cut back by 2 bases and J by 2 bases. The CDR3 nucleotides read TGCGCCAGCAGCCAACCGGGACTAACTCCCTACGAGCAGTACTTC. Protein sequence: CASSQPGLTPYEQYF.

V and J are TRBV29-1 and TRBJ1-5, with D perhaps matching TRBD1 (6 bases). The CDR3 contains 13 residues. V was pared by 6 bases and J by 2 bases, with 11 bases between. CDR1 is SQVTM, CDR2 ANQGSEA, per germline. The CDR3 nucleotides read TGCAGCGTGGGGGCAGGGGGCAATCAGCCCCAGCATTTT. Protein: CSVGAGGNQPQHF.

The gene calls are TRBV7-3 and TRBJ2-1, with TRBD1 matching over 10 bases. Unmatched junction bases numbered 7, after V lost 5 bases and J lost 6 bases. This CDR3 is 15 amino acids long. Looked up from germline, CDR1 is SGHTA and CDR2 is FQGTGA. CDR3 residues: CASSLGQGFVNEQFF. The DNA for the CDR3 is TGTGCCAGCAGCCTGGGACAGGGGTTCGTCAATGAGCAGTTCTTC. Filled out from reference TRBV7-3 and TRBJ2-1, the complete variable domain reads GAGVSQTPSNKVTEKGKYVELRCDPISGHTALYWYRQSLGQGPEFLIYFQGTGAADDSGLPNDRFFAVRPEGSVSTLKIQRTERGDSAVYLCASSLGQGFVNEQFFGPGTRLTVL.

The chain recombines TRBV30 with TRBJ2-1, with 7 bases matching TRBD1. CDR3 size: 10 residues. V lost 7 bases, J lost 6 bases, and 0 bases stayed unmatched. Germline V lookup: CDR1 GTSNPN, CDR2 SVGIG (reference sequence). The CDR3 here is CAYRGNEQFF. The CDR3 nucleotides are TGTGCCTACAGGGGCAATGAGCAGTTCTTC.